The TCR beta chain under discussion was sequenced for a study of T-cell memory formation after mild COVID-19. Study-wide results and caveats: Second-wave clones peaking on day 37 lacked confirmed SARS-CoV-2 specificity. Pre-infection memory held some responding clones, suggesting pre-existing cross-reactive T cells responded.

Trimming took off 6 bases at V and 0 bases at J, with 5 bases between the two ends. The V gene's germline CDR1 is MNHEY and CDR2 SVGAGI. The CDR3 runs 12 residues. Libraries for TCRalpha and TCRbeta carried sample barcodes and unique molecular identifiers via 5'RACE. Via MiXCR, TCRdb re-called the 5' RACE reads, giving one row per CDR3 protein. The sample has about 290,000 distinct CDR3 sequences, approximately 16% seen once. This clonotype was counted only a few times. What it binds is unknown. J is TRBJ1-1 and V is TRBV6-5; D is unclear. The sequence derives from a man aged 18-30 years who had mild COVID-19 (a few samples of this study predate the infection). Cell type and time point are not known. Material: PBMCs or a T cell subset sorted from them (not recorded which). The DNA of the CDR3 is TGTGCCAGCAGGACGGTGAACACTGAAGCTTTCTTT. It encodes CASRTVNTEAFF.